Each of the 20 T cell receptor beta chains below was sequenced from the same sample in a study of T-cell reconstitution after alpha-beta-depleted transplantation in children. Preparation of the TCRbeta library used unique molecular identifiers. TCRdb reanalysed the PCR reads using MiXCR and keeps one entry per CDR3 protein. The table lists about 480,000 distinct CDR3 sequences, 9.5% to 15% of them singletons, with roughly 5.4% in the top ten. Sample: PBMCs from the stem cell graft donor, taken from the stem cell graft. The receptors derive from a human donor who donated a stem cell graft to a child with combined immunodeficiency.

The chain is built from TRBV29-1 and TRBJ2-5, with TRBD2 matching 7 bases. Unmatched junction bases numbered 7, after V lost 8 bases and J lost 4 bases. Germline-derived CDR1 and CDR2 are SQVTM and ANQGSEA. The CDR3 length is 12 residues. CDR3 sequence reads: CSKRDYRETQYF. The CDR3 DNA is TGCAGCAAAAGGGACTATCGAGAGACCCAGTACTTC.

The chain couples TRBV24-1 to TRBJ2-2; no clear D. Germline CDR1 and CDR2: KGHDR and SFDVKD. Trimming cost V 1 base and J 1 base, with 6 bases left between them. This CDR3 is 15 amino acids long. The CDR3 sequence is CATSDFGQNTGELFF. The CDR3 coding sequence is TGTGCCACCAGTGATTTCGGGCAGAACACCGGGGAGCTGTTTTTT.

The J gene is TRBJ1-1, the V gene TRBV4-2, with D uncertain. Germline V gives CDR1 LGHNA, CDR2 YNFKEQ. CDR3 size: 16 residues. With 0 bases removed from V and 1 base from J, the gap between germline ends came to 12 bases. Here the CDR3 DNA reads TGTGCCAGCAGCCAAGAATGGGTTACAGAGAACACTGAAGCTTTCTTT. It codes for CASSQEWVTENTEAFF.

The rearrangement joins TRBV4-3 to TRBJ1-5, with TRBD1 as a possible D gene (6 bases). There are 19 residues in the CDR3. Trimming removed 3 bases at V and 2 bases at J, with 23 bases between. Germline CDR1 and CDR2: LGHNA and YSLEER. CDR3 in amino acids: CASSQERQVGSNGNQPQHF. CDR3 nucleotide sequence: TGCGCCAGCAGCCAGGAAAGACAGGTAGGAAGCAATGGCAATCAGCCCCAGCATTTT.

The chain has TRBV6-1 and TRBJ2-3; D is perhaps TRBD2 (5 bases). The ends were cut back, 6 bases at V and 0 bases at J, with 22 bases in the middle. This CDR3 spans 18 amino acids. The V gene's germline CDR1 is MNHNS and CDR2 SASEGT. The CDR3 DNA sequence: TGTGCCAGCAGATTTATGTGGAGGACGCGGGCAAGCACAGATACGCAGTATTTT. It codes for CASRFMWRTRASTDTQYF.

This clonotype was counted ten times or more. The chain is built from TRBV10-3 and TRBJ2-1; 9 bases match TRBD2. With 3 bases clipped from V and 3 bases from J, the junction kept 6 bases outside the gene matches. Per germline, CDR1 ENHRY and CDR2 SYGVKD. There are 16 residues in the CDR3. The CDR3: CAISEKREVGYNEQFF. The DNA of the CDR3 is TGTGCCATCAGTGAAAAGCGGGAGGTGGGCTACAATGAGCAGTTCTTC.

The rearrangement links TRBV10-2 to TRBJ1-5; maybe TRBD1 (5 bases). Trimming cost V 9 bases and J 7 bases, with 16 bases left between them. Germline loops: CDR1 WSHSY, CDR2 SAAADI. The CDR3 has 13 residues. The CDR3 loop is CASSREKGQPQHF. CDR3 nucleotides: TGCGCCAGTAGCCGGGAAAAGGGGCAGCCCCAGCATTTT.

The genes are TRBV6-5 and TRBJ1-3, with D unresolved. Germline CDR1 and CDR2: MNHEY and SVGAGI. V dropped 0 bases and J dropped 0 bases, with 12 bases sitting between them. CDR3 length: 17 residues. The CDR3 coding sequence is TGTGCCAGCAGTTACTCGCGAGTCCCAACCTCTGGAAACACCATATATTTT. It yields the protein CASSYSRVPTSGNTIYF.

The chain couples TRBV6-1 to TRBJ2-3; TRBD2 matches 9 bases. Per germline, CDR1 MNHNS and CDR2 SASEGT. V shed 5 bases and J 2 bases; nucleotides not matched to a gene: 14. There are 18 residues in the CDR3. The CDR3 DNA follows: TGTGCCAGCAGTCGGGAGGGGACTAGCAGCATCTACACAGATACGCAGTATTTT. It is translated as CASSREGTSSIYTDTQYF.

The rearrangement links TRBV12-3 or TRBV12-4 to TRBJ2-2; 10 bases map to TRBD2. The CDR3 contains 14 residues. V lost 6 bases and J lost 6; bases outside the gene matches: 4. Written as DNA, the CDR3 is TGTGCCAGCAGCCCTAGCGGGAGCTCCGGGGAGCTGTTTTTT. This translates into CASSPSGSSGELFF.

This clonotype appeared many times. This chain joins TRBV25-1 and TRBJ2-2; no reliable D call. The CDR3 totals 13 residues. V gave up 0 bases and J gave up 8 bases, with 7 bases separating them. Germline V gene data show CDR1 as MGHDK and CDR2 as SYGVNS. The CDR3 DNA is TGTGCCAGCAGTGAATATTTGTCTGGGGAGCTGTTTTTT. Translated: CASSEYLSGELFF.

This clonotype was recorded a few times. The V call is TRBV11-2, the J call TRBJ2-1, with TRBD2 matching 12 bases. V lost 2 bases to trimming and J lost 1 base; unmatched junction nucleotides: 12. This CDR3 has 20 amino acids. The V gene's germline CDR1 is SGHAT and CDR2 FQNNGV. DNA for the CDR3: TGTGCCAGCAGCTTACAACGGCTAGCGGGGGGGCGGTGGTCCTACAATGAGCAGTTCTTC. Protein: CASSLQRLAGGRWSYNEQFF.

The chain joins TRBV9 to TRBJ2-3; 11 bases are a match to TRBD2. This CDR3 has 16 residues. V lost 4 bases to trimming and J lost 0 bases; unmatched junction nucleotides: 4. Germline CDR1 SGDLS, CDR2 YYNGEE. This CDR3 is CASSQTSGESTDTQYF. The CDR3 region has the DNA TGTGCCAGCAGCCAGACTAGCGGGGAGAGCACAGATACGCAGTATTTT.

This clonotype was counted a few times. The chain employs TRBV28 and TRBJ2-5; the match to TRBD2 covers 7 bases. This CDR3 region has 13 residues. The V gene's germline CDR1 is MDHEN and CDR2 SYDVKM. After removal of 4 bases from V and 10 bases from J, the junction contained 9 bases not matched to a gene. The CDR3 loop is CASSSRIREVQYF. CDR3 DNA sequence: TGTGCCAGCAGTTCCAGGATTCGGGAGGTCCAGTACTTC. Complete variable domain (other parts from reference TRBV28 and TRBJ2-5): DVKVTQSSRYLVKRTGEKVFLECVQDMDHENMFWYRQDPGLGLRLIYFSYDVKMKEKGDIPEGYSVSREKKERFSLILESASTNQTSMYLCASSSRIREVQYFGPGTRLLVL.

This clonotype was observed a few times. The V gene is TRBV3-1, the J gene TRBJ2-7, with D unresolved. The ends were cut back, 0 bases at V and 4 bases at J, with 7 bases in the middle. CDR1 is LGHDT and CDR2 is YNNKEL in the germline V gene (reference sequence). CDR3 size: 13 residues. CDR3 region: CASSQEFQYEQYF. In DNA, the CDR3 is TGTGCCAGCAGCCAAGAATTCCAGTACGAGCAGTACTTC.

This clonotype was counted ten times or more. The gene calls are TRBV12-5 and TRBJ2-2; D is unresolved. Germline V CDR1 and CDR2: LGHNT, FRNRAP. This CDR3 has 13 residues. The germline V and J ends were trimmed by 7 bases and 7 bases, with 13 bases remaining between them. The CDR3, as DNA: TGTGCTAGTGCTACTCGGCCGGGCGGGGAGCTGTTTTTT. This gives the protein CASATRPGGELFF.

This clonotype was recorded many times. The chain carries TRBV12-3 or TRBV12-4 and TRBJ2-3; no clear D gene. V was shortened by 0 bases and J by 0 bases, with 7 bases between the two germline ends. This CDR3 region has 15 residues. The CDR3 reads CASSLAVVSTDTQYF. The CDR3, as DNA: TGTGCCAGCAGTTTAGCGGTGGTCAGCACAGATACGCAGTATTTT.

Only a few counts were recorded for this clonotype. The chain has TRBV4-3 and TRBJ1-6; 12 nucleotides align to TRBD1. The V gene end was trimmed by 2 bases and the J gene end by 10 bases; junction bases not matched to a gene: 12. Looked up from germline, CDR1 is LGHNA and CDR2 is YSLEER. CDR3 size: 18 residues. CDR3 protein: CASSQSSLRDRGHSPLHF. In nucleotides, the CDR3 is TGCGCCAGCAGCCAATCAAGCTTGCGGGACAGGGGGCACTCACCCCTCCACTTT.

This clonotype has just a few counts. The chain uses TRBV5-1 and TRBJ2-7, with TRBD1 identical over 8 bases. The CDR3 is 13 amino acids. The V segment lost 3 bases and the J segment 5 bases; nucleotides outside the gene matches: 4. Looked up from germline, CDR1 is SGHRS and CDR2 is YFSETQ. The CDR3 is CASSSGQENEQYF. CDR3 bases: TGCGCCAGCAGCTCGGGACAGGAAAACGAGCAGTACTTC.

This clonotype was counted ten times or more. This chain connects TRBV12-3 or TRBV12-4 to TRBJ2-2; D is possibly TRBD2 (5 bases). Trimming stripped 9 bases from V and 3 bases from J, with 11 bases between. The CDR3 spans 13 residues. The CDR3 sequence: CASSWTHTGELFF. The CDR3 DNA is TGTGCCAGTTCTTGGACTCACACCGGGGAGCTGTTTTTT.